Below, one TCR beta chain is given with its context. The antigen is not known. The germline gives CDR1 SQVTM, CDR2 ANQGSEA. The CDR3 covers 13 residues. This sample was included in a study of CXCR3-negative and CXCR3-positive naive CD8 T cells. At the level of the study: The libraries yielded 120 million to 150 million TRB reads, about 1.5 +/- 0.3 million each.

Study-wide results and caveats: Both naive subsets showed comparably high diversity, and memory CD8+ cells showed much lower diversity.

cDNA libraries for TRB were generated by 5' RACE incorporating UMI labels. TCRdb re-called the 5' RACE reads; one entry per CDR3 protein, DNA not given. This sample's table has approximately 49,000 distinct CDR3 sequences. Material: memory CD8+ T cells from blood. The chain links TRBV29-1 to TRBJ1-1; TCRdb names TRBD1, which stays unverified in the absence of DNA. This sequence originates from a human donor in good health. Some clones in this sample may be carry-over from other donors' samples. CDR3 protein: CSVHGAGGPEAFF.